A single TCR beta chain is shown here with its context. Between the trimmed V and J ends, which lost 4 bases and 3 bases, there was a span of 10 bases. Per germline, CDR1 SGHRS and CDR2 YFSETQ. The CDR3 is made up of 13 amino acids. The data were taken from a study of blood T cell repertoires in COVID-19. Study information: Researchers got acute and convalescent COVID-19 samples from the United States, Italy and Spain. In each case, the material was cDNA or gDNA derived from T cells, B-cell-depleted T cells, or PBMCs.

In the original processing: It was from reference gene primer amplification that nucleated cell counts were estimated. The table came from immunoSEQ multiplex PCR; TCRdb's copy has only in-frame clones and leaves some out. That table furnishes V, J and clone size, whereas the DNA furnished D and trimming. The sample records approximately 190,000 clones, approximately 80% being singletons. V usage is TRBV5-1 and J usage is TRBJ1-1; D is undetermined. This receptor was obtained from a human donor in a cohort sampled during active COVID-19. Sample: peripheral blood. As DNA, the CDR3 is TGCGCCAGCAGCCTCACTCGGGACACTGAAGCTTTCTTT. Translation gives CASSLTRDTEAFF.